The sequence of this T cell receptor (beta chain) was determined in a study of blood T cells in healthy people across ages. Study overall: About one barcoded beta molecule per two T cells came from capture by template switching. Study outcomes and limitations: A greater number of naive CD4+ cells and higher diversity distinguished long-lived donors from aged donors.

Using a J-beta primer mix together with a sample-barcoded 5' primer, a second PCR was run for about 6 to 11 cycles. Each cDNA molecule carried a tag from a template-switch adaptor that contained 12 random nucleotides. A single record per CDR3 protein comes from TCRdb applying MiXCR to the 5' RACE reads. The sample shows around 1,500,000 distinct CDR3 sequences, approximately 28% of them seen only once. The CDR3 is made up of 15 amino acids. The V gene's germline CDR1 is SGHTA and CDR2 FQGNSA. Unmatched junction bases numbered 7, after V lost 5 bases and J lost 6 bases. Comments on this clonotype: Its antigen is still unknown.

Sequencing was carried out using blood. This TCR was sampled from a woman between 25 and 40 years old in good health. The chain links TRBV7-2 to TRBJ2-3; TRBD2 aligns across 11 bases. Written as DNA, the CDR3 is TGTGCCAGCAGCCCTAGCGGGGGGAGGAGGGATACGCAGTATTTT. It is translated as CASSPSGGRRDTQYF.